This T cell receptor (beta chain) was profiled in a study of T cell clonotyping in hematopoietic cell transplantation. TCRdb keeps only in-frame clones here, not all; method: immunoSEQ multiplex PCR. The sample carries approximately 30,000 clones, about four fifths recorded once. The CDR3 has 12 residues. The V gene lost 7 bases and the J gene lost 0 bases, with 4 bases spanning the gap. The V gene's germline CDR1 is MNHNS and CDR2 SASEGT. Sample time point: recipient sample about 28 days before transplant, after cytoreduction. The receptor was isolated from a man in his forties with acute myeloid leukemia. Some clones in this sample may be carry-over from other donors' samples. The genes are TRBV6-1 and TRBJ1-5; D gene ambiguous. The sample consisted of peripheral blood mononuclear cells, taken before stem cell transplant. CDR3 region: CASKGSNQPQHF. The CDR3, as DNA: TGTGCCAGCAAGGGTAGCAATCAGCCCCAGCATTTT.